A single TCR beta chain is shown here with its context. Its target is not known. This sample is drawn from a study of read filtering for tumor transcriptome and immune sequencing. Study-level information: RNA-seq yielded only about 85 to 1273 TCR reads, IR-seq about 3.5 to 11 million. Study outcomes and limitations: Single-read clonotypes: 80% to 90% of IR-seq clonotypes (roughly 4% of reads), more than 70% of RNA-seq clonotypes (approximately 43% of reads).

Molecular barcoded adaptors covering alpha/delta and beta/gamma chains were used on roughly 370 ng RNA. TCRdb itself ran the reads through MiXCR, one entry per CDR3 protein. The sample has 50,000 to 65,000 distinct CDR3 sequences, around 21% seen once. Trimming removed 0 bases from V and 4 bases from J; junction bases left unmatched: 4. CDR1 is SGHNT, CDR2 YYREEE, per germline (reference sequence). The CDR3 sequence is 15 residues long. This receptor was obtained from a donor over 35 with multiple myeloma. Sequencing was performed on a population of CD138-negative cells sorted from bone marrow. The chain couples TRBV5-4 to TRBJ2-3; 8 nucleotides align to TRBD1. The CDR3 is CASSLGTGQADTQYF. CDR3 DNA sequence: TGTGCCAGCAGCTTGGGGACAGGGCAGGCAGATACGCAGTATTTT.